The 5 T cell receptor beta chains below all came from one sample that was sequenced in a study of T cells in Graves' hyperthyroidism and ophthalmopathy (dated by TCRdb to 2018 to 2020). Library method: multiplex PCR. Instrument used: Illumina HiSeq 2000. The TCR beta CDR3 regions were amplified from RNA transcripts. The TCR CDR3 was subjected to a first round of RT-PCR using the HTBI primer set and the Qiagen OneStep RT-PCR kit. TCRdb trimmed public reads at Q25 via fastp, called clones via MiXCR and kept in-frame beta chains. CDR3 protein duplicates are merged, each entry listing the most common genes and DNA. In this sample the table shows a few hundred thousand distinct CDR3 sequences, approximately 17% of which occur a single time. 35% to 50% of the sample is in the top ten clones. What was sequenced was blood. Every receptor here comes from a man aged 18-30 years with Graves' ophthalmopathy.

The genes are TRBV6-1 and TRBJ2-4; maybe TRBD2 (5 bases). Germline V CDR1 and CDR2: MNHNS, SASEGT. The CDR3 extends over 9 amino acids. The CDR3 region is CTRGNIQYF. The CDR3 region has the DNA TGTACCCGGGGAAACATTCAGTACTTC.

This clonotype was seen more than once but under ten times. The chain carries TRBV6-1 and TRBJ1-1; 7 bases agree with TRBD1. CDR3 length: 15 residues. V lost 1 base, J lost 0 bases, and 2 bases stayed unmatched. Germline V gives CDR1 MNHNS, CDR2 SASEGT. This CDR3 is CASSEGTGVNTEAFF. CDR3 sequence (DNA): TGTGCCAGCAGTGAAGGCACAGGGGTGAACACTGAAGCTTTCTTT.

This clonotype appeared many times. This chain joins TRBV11-1 and TRBJ2-5; D call uncertain. Germline values: CDR1 SGHAT, CDR2 FQDESV (reference sequence). V gave up 5 bases and J gave up 5 bases, with 21 bases separating them. CDR3 length: 16 residues. In DNA, the CDR3 is TGTGCCAGCAGCAATACCCTACTCAGGTCGGAGGAGACCCAGTACTTC. Amino acid sequence: CASSNTLLRSEETQYF.

This clonotype was detected a few times. The chain couples TRBV27 to TRBJ1-5; 9 nucleotides line up with TRBD1. V was clipped by 5 bases and J by 4 bases; unmatched bases: 9. The CDR3 consists of 16 residues. Per germline, CDR1 MNHEY and CDR2 SMNVEV (reference sequence). CDR3 residues: CASSARQGGGNQPQHF. The CDR3 bases are TGTGCCAGCAGTGCAAGACAGGGGGGCGGAAATCAGCCCCAGCATTTT.

This clonotype was detected ten times or more. The rearrangement uses TRBV7-6 and TRBJ2-5; no clear D. V dropped 3 bases and J dropped 3 bases, with 5 bases sitting between them. The CDR3 loop spans 12 amino acids. Germline loops: CDR1 SGHVS, CDR2 FNYEAQ. The DNA of the CDR3 is TGTGCCAGCAGCTTTGGGGAAGAGACCCAGTACTTC. Translation gives CASSFGEETQYF.